This T cell receptor (beta chain) stems from a study of T cells in Graves' hyperthyroidism and ophthalmopathy. These patients, aged 18 to 65, had recently diagnosed hyperthyroidism lasting under 2 months. Any patient presenting with uncontrolled infection, other autoimmune disease, pregnancy or lactation was left out. RNA transcripts served as the template for amplifying TCR beta CDR3 regions. HTBI primers drove first-round RT-PCR of the TCR CDR3. MiXCR, applied by TCRdb to the multiplex PCR reads, yields one record per CDR3 protein. The sample carries fewer than 300,000 distinct CDR3 sequences, about 16% recorded once. Whole-study results and caveats: Blood also showed most of the thyroid clonotypes that were expanded above 0.001. From stable hyperthyroidism, ophthalmopathy was separated by a 13 V-J model.

The ends were cut back, 8 bases at V and 1 base at J, with 15 bases in the middle. Germline lookup yields CDR1 MNHNS and CDR2 SASEGT. This CDR3 region has 15 residues. The sample holds many counts of this clonotype. Its specificity is unknown. The receptor's source is a woman aged 50 to 60 with Graves' hyperthyroidism that later progressed to Graves' ophthalmopathy. The chain joins TRBV6-1 to TRBJ2-1; D assignment may be TRBD1 or TRBD2 (5 bases each). Sequenced: blood. CDR3 bases: TGTGCCAGCTCCAACGGGGCGGTTTCCTACAATGAGCAGTTCTTC. It yields the protein CASSNGAVSYNEQFF.